These 9 T cell receptor beta chains share one sample of origin, sequenced in a study of blood T cell repertoires in COVID-19. Sequenced by immunoSEQ multiplex PCR; TCRdb stores in-frame clones only, minus some. The sample carries about 260,000 clones, 87% recorded once. Sequenced sample: peripheral blood. The origin of the receptors is a woman between 35 and 50 years old who had recovered from COVID-19.

The chain couples TRBV5-1 to TRBJ2-1; 8 nucleotides line up with TRBD1. The length of the CDR3 is 14 residues. Germline lookup yields CDR1 SGHRS and CDR2 YFSETQ. With V trimmed by 3 bases and J by 5 bases, 4 bases remained unmatched. The CDR3 sequence: CASSYGQGHNEQFF. For the CDR3, the DNA is TGCGCCAGCAGCTACGGACAGGGCCACAATGAGCAGTTCTTC.

The rearrangement uses TRBV4-3 and TRBJ1-5; 8 bases match TRBD1. The germline gives CDR1 LGHNA, CDR2 YSLEER. Unmatched junction bases numbered 11, after V lost 4 bases and J lost 9 bases. The CDR3 is made up of 15 amino acids. CDR3 protein: CASSPRAGGLLPQHF. In nucleotides, the CDR3 is TGCGCCAGCAGCCCCCGCGCAGGGGGCCTCCTGCCCCAGCATTTT.

Points on this clone: Other DNA sequences in the same sample also yield this CDR3. The chain has TRBV15 and TRBJ2-7; tentative D call: TRBD1 (6 bases). This CDR3 spans 13 amino acids. Germline CDR1 and CDR2: LNHNV and YYDKDF (reference sequence). V lost 3 bases and J 3 bases, leaving 9 bases between the germline ends. The CDR3 spells CATSRDRGYEQYF. The CDR3 DNA is TGTGCCACCAGCAGGGACAGAGGCTACGAGCAGTACTTC.

This clone was observed a handful of times. V is TRBV28 and J is TRBJ1-6; 12 positions match TRBD1. Per the germline V gene, CDR1 is MDHEN and CDR2 is SYDVKM. The CDR3 covers 16 residues. Losses at the gene ends were 4 bases for V and 13 bases for J; bases not matched to a gene: 11. The CDR3 spells CASSSEGTGGAYPLHF. DNA for the CDR3: TGTGCCAGCAGTTCCGAGGGGACAGGGGGCGCCTATCCCCTCCACTTT.

The rearrangement uses TRBV4-2 and TRBJ1-6; D may be TRBD1 (5 bases). Deletions cut 3 bases from V and 8 bases from J, with 11 bases between. This CDR3 is 14 amino acids long. From germline, CDR1 is LGHNA and CDR2 YNFKEQ. CDR3 loop: CASSQGPSDSPLHF. DNA of the CDR3: TGTGCCAGCAGCCAGGGGCCTAGTGATTCACCCCTCCACTTT.

CDR3 region: CASSLLGGNQPQHF. CDR3 in DNA: TGTGCCAGCAGCTTGCTGGGAGGCAATCAGCCCCAGCATTTT. This chain joins TRBV7-6 and TRBJ1-5; D not resolved. CDR1 is SGHVS, CDR2 FNYEAQ, per germline. With 3 bases removed from V and 2 bases from J, the gap between germline ends came to 8 bases. This CDR3 is 14 amino acids long.

V is TRBV5-1 and J is TRBJ1-5; no clear D gene. Germline V gives CDR1 SGHRS, CDR2 YFSETQ. The CDR3 sequence is 15 residues long. With 4 bases removed from V and 1 base from J, the gap between germline ends came to 12 bases. The CDR3 region is CASSEGSGSNQPQHF. The CDR3 DNA is TGCGCCAGCAGCGAAGGCTCGGGAAGCAATCAGCCCCAGCATTTT.

The CDR3 here is CASSLTQNTEAFF. The CDR3, as DNA: TGTGCCAGCAGCTTGACACAGAACACTGAAGCTTTCTTT. V usage is TRBV7-8 and J usage is TRBJ1-1; D not resolved. The germline V gene has CDR1 SGHVS and CDR2 FQNEAQ. CDR3 length: 13 amino acids. The V end was cut by 3 bases, the J end by 1 base, with 6 bases between.

V and J are TRBV7-2 and TRBJ1-4; D uncertain. The CDR3 covers 13 residues. Looked up from germline, CDR1 is SGHTA and CDR2 is FQGNSA. V dropped 2 bases and J dropped 3 bases, with 4 bases sitting between them. This CDR3 reads CASSLRANEKLFF. The CDR3 DNA follows: TGTGCCAGCAGCTTACGCGCTAATGAAAAACTGTTTTTT.